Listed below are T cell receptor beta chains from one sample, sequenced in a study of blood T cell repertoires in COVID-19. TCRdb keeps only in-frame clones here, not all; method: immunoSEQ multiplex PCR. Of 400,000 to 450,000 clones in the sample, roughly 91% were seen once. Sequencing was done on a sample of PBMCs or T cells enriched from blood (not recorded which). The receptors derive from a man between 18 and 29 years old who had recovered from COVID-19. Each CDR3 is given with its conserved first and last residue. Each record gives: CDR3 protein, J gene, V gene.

CDR3aa: CASNNRISGNTIYF; j_gene: TRBJ1-3; v_gene: TRBV19
CDR3aa: CASSQYGGQVNNEQFF; j_gene: TRBJ2-1; v_gene: TRBV11-3
CDR3aa: CASSSSPQGADQPQHF; j_gene: TRBJ1-5; v_gene: TRBV27
CDR3aa: CATTSAGELFF; j_gene: TRBJ2-2; v_gene: TRBV2
CDR3aa: CASSPLAGGSLAQYF; j_gene: TRBJ2-3; v_gene: TRBV2
CDR3aa: CASSSFGTGDQPQHF; j_gene: TRBJ1-5; v_gene: TRBV27
CDR3aa: CASSSQQGLLGNTIYF; j_gene: TRBJ1-3; v_gene: TRBV28
CDR3aa: CASSSDRLWDIEQYF; j_gene: TRBJ2-7; v_gene: TRBV5-1
CDR3aa: CASSLGTGGSGLEETQYF; j_gene: TRBJ2-5; v_gene: TRBV5-1
CDR3aa: CASSKGMNTEAFF; j_gene: TRBJ1-1; v_gene: TRBV12-3/TRBV12-4
CDR3aa: CASSAPPTGEIYTYGYTF; j_gene: TRBJ1-2; v_gene: TRBV25-1
CDR3aa: CAISESMNGGRSTKFF; j_gene: TRBJ1-4; v_gene: TRBV10-3
CDR3aa: CASRSSGTLTNYGYTF; j_gene: TRBJ1-2; v_gene: TRBV19
CDR3aa: CASSATGWTEAFF; j_gene: TRBJ1-1; v_gene: TRBV27
CDR3aa: CASSTTGVYGYTF; j_gene: TRBJ1-2; v_gene: TRBV27
CDR3aa: CSVEDGAGGYGYTF; j_gene: TRBJ1-2; v_gene: TRBV29-1
CDR3aa: CASSRKLGTGLDEQFF; j_gene: TRBJ2-1; v_gene: TRBV5-5
CDR3aa: CASSLGGQKKTQHF; j_gene: TRBJ1-5; v_gene: TRBV5-6
CDR3aa: CASSPAGTEAFF; j_gene: TRBJ1-1; v_gene: TRBV4-1
CDR3aa: CATQDGQASGNTIYF; j_gene: TRBJ1-3; v_gene: TRBV24-1
CDR3aa: CASSQPQGLRAFF; j_gene: TRBJ1-1; v_gene: TRBV4-1
CDR3aa: CAISVGGATDTQYF; j_gene: TRBJ2-3; v_gene: TRBV10-3
CDR3aa: CASSLGRRVGTDTQYF; j_gene: TRBJ2-3; v_gene: TRBV7-9
CDR3aa: CATSDDTGNRAFF; j_gene: TRBJ1-1; v_gene: TRBV24-1
CDR3aa: CASSQESNSGNTIYF; j_gene: TRBJ1-3; v_gene: TRBV3-1/TRBV3-2
CDR3aa: CASSDGTGPTGELFF; j_gene: TRBJ2-2; v_gene: TRBV6-1
CDR3aa: CASSLPGQINEKLFF; j_gene: TRBJ1-4; v_gene: TRBV14
CDR3aa: CASQTKTGSSGNTIYF; j_gene: TRBJ1-3; v_gene: TRBV19
CDR3aa: CASSQVVGGTEAFF; j_gene: TRBJ1-1; v_gene: TRBV3-1/TRBV3-2
CDR3aa: CATRQTGVLAKNIQYF; j_gene: TRBJ2-4; v_gene: TRBV24-1
CDR3aa: CATSTTPSTTGSGYGYTF; j_gene: TRBJ1-2; v_gene: TRBV15
CDR3aa: CASSLSGTGLYEQYF; j_gene: TRBJ2-7; v_gene: TRBV28
CDR3aa: CASSLGRADGLFF; j_gene: TRBJ2-2; v_gene: TRBV28
CDR3aa: CASQTGTGGLGTEAFF; j_gene: TRBJ1-1; v_gene: TRBV7-9
CDR3aa: CASIFGGRDGYTF; j_gene: TRBJ1-2; v_gene: TRBV6-5
CDR3aa: CASRPTGPVGYTF; j_gene: TRBJ1-2; v_gene: TRBV27
CDR3aa: CASSKCRDRAPHTNSPLHF; j_gene: TRBJ1-6; v_gene: TRBV21-1
CDR3aa: CASSPETSPVTYEQYF; j_gene: TRBJ2-7; v_gene: TRBV27
CDR3aa: CASSLSRGDTEAFF; j_gene: TRBJ1-1; v_gene: TRBV5-4
CDR3aa: CASSLGVFGSQETQYF; j_gene: TRBJ2-5; v_gene: TRBV5-1
CDR3aa: CASSFAGGSYNEQFF; j_gene: TRBJ2-1; v_gene: TRBV7-9
CDR3aa: CASSVTGNNSPLHF; j_gene: TRBJ1-6; v_gene: TRBV6-4
CDR3aa: CSIPTAHTYNEQFF; j_gene: TRBJ2-1; v_gene: TRBV29-1
CDR3aa: CASRNLNTGELFF; j_gene: TRBJ2-2; v_gene: TRBV11-2
CDR3aa: CASSSVVRNSYEQYF; j_gene: TRBJ2-7; v_gene: TRBV28
CDR3aa: CASSVTDDLVF; j_gene: TRBJ1-1; v_gene: TRBV5-6
CDR3aa: CASSGSLGHYGYTF; j_gene: TRBJ1-2; v_gene: TRBV9
CDR3aa: CASSPLGRTGQGNYGYTF; j_gene: TRBJ1-2; v_gene: TRBV4-2
CDR3aa: CASSQGRTGYEQYF; j_gene: TRBJ2-7; v_gene: TRBV4-1
CDR3aa: CASSKQGGPEKLFF; j_gene: TRBJ1-4; v_gene: TRBV7-9
CDR3aa: CAWTGTGGTEAFF; j_gene: TRBJ1-1; v_gene: TRBV30
CDR3aa: CASSHLLTGPNTEAFF; j_gene: TRBJ1-1; v_gene: TRBV3-1/TRBV3-2